This T cell receptor (beta chain) was sequenced for a study of T cell changes during pregnancy in multiple sclerosis. The V segment lost 0 bases and the J segment 4 bases; nucleotides outside the gene matches: 1. This CDR3 has 14 amino acids. CDR1 MNHNY and CDR2 SVGAGI come from the germline V gene (reference sequence). Only in-frame clones appear in the TCRdb table, and some are missing; sequencing was by immunoSEQ multiplex PCR. The data show more than 90,000 clones, 85% to 95% seen once. This TCR was sampled from a female donor with multiple sclerosis, enrolled in a pregnancy study. The rearrangement joins TRBV6-6 to TRBJ2-7; 9 bases align to TRBD1. Sequenced here: peripheral blood, sampled after pregnancy. The CDR3 nucleotides are TGTGCCAGCAGTTACTCGGACAGGGGATACGAGCAGTACTTC. This encodes CASSYSDRGYEQYF.